This T cell receptor beta chain was profiled in a study of cytomegalovirus exposure and HLA in healthy donors. V gave up 5 bases and J gave up 0 bases, with 9 bases separating them. The germline CDR1 and CDR2 sequences are SGHRS and YFSETQ. The CDR3 consists of 14 residues. This clone appeared once. PCR was performed using 60 Vbeta and 13 Jbeta primers. Generated by immunoSEQ multiplex PCR, the TCRdb table keeps only in-frame clones and is missing some. The table records some 96,000 clones, roughly 76% of them present only once. The receptor's source is a woman aged 55-75 years in good health and CMV-seropositive. The rearrangement links TRBV5-1 to TRBJ2-4; possible D gene TRBD1, 5 bases. What was sequenced was PBMCs. CDR3 sequence reads: CASSLGEAKNIQYF. The CDR3 nucleotides are TGCGCCAGCAGTCTAGGGGAAGCCAAAAACATTCAGTACTTC. Full variable domain (rest looked up from reference TRBV5-1 and TRBJ2-4): KAGVTQTPRYLIKTRGQQVTLSCSPISGHRSVSWYQQTPGQGLQFLFEYFSETQRNKGNFPGRFSGRQFSNSRSEMNVSTLELGDSALYLCASSLGEAKNIQYFGAGTRLSVL.